This TCR beta chain came from a study of blood T cell repertoires in COVID-19. Study as a whole: Sources were T cells, B-cell-depleted T cells, or PBMCs; the material itself was cDNA or gDNA.

Source study methods: Estimated nucleated cell counts came from reference gene primer amplification. Sequencing used immunoSEQ multiplex PCR; TCRdb keeps in-frame clones, though not all of them. The D gene and trimming were derived from the DNA, and the V and J assignments and clone size from that table. The sample lists around 220,000 clones, around 90% occurring once. Germline V gene lookup returns CDR1 MDHEN and CDR2 SYDVKM. The CDR3 totals 20 residues. V lost 1 base, J lost 1 base, and 23 bases lay in between. This chain joins TRBV28 and TRBJ1-5, with D perhaps TRBD1 (5 bases). Specimen: PBMCs or T cells enriched from blood (not recorded which). This sequence was found in a woman aged 18-29 years who had recovered from COVID-19. CDR3 sequence: CASSLFGQGRRVGSNQPQHF. DNA for the CDR3: TGTGCCAGCAGTTTATTCGGCCAGGGCCGCCGGGTTGGGAGCAATCAGCCCCAGCATTTT.